The 20 T cell receptor beta chains below were found in one sample sequenced in a study of T cell repertoires in cytomegalovirus infection. TCRdb re-analysed the reads in MiXCR, keeping a single row per CDR3 protein. The sample consists of about 300,000 distinct CDR3 sequences, roughly 26% of them appearing once. The sequenced sample consisted of PBMCs. The receptors shown here come from a human donor in good health (CMV status not recorded). Some clones in this sample may be carry-over from other donors' samples.

The chain uses TRBV7-2 and TRBJ1-1; D is unresolved. Trimming took off 5 bases at V and 1 base at J, with 11 bases between the two ends. The CDR3 is 14 amino acids. In germline, CDR1 is SGHTA, CDR2 FQGNSA. Here the CDR3 DNA reads TGTGCCAGCAGCCCCGGAACGTGGAACACTGAAGCTTTCTTT. It encodes CASSPGTWNTEAFF.

This clonotype was seen at least ten times. This sequence joins TRBV6-1 and TRBJ2-2; the D is unclear. CDR3 length: 13 residues. The germline V and J ends were trimmed by 0 bases and 5 bases, with 4 bases remaining between them. CDR1 and CDR2 from the germline V gene are MNHNS and SASEGT. DNA for the CDR3: TGTGCCAGCAGTGAAGCGGTAACCGGGGAGCTGTTTTTT. Its protein is CASSEAVTGELFF.

This chain joins TRBV12-3 or TRBV12-4 and TRBJ1-6; D call uncertain. CDR3 length equals 14 residues. The V end lost 5 bases, the J end lost 5 bases, and 10 bases lay between the germline ends. CDR3 nucleotides: TGTGCCAGCAGTCCCCTAGGGCATAATTCACCCCTCCACTTT. This sequence encodes CASSPLGHNSPLHF.

The chain uses TRBV19 and TRBJ2-5; the match to TRBD1 covers 7 bases. The germline gives CDR1 LNHDA, CDR2 SQIVND (reference sequence). The trim removed 4 bases at V and 6 bases at J, leaving 11 bases unmatched. This CDR3 spans 15 amino acids. CDR3 sequence: CASSRKQGIQQTQYF. The CDR3 bases are TGTGCCAGTAGTAGGAAACAGGGGATACAACAGACCCAGTACTTC.

This clonotype appeared many times. The chain joins TRBV7-3 to TRBJ2-3; D is unresolved. In germline, CDR1 is SGHTA, CDR2 FQGTGA. This CDR3 is built from 14 residues. The V end lost 5 bases, the J end lost 4 bases, and 13 bases lay between the germline ends. CDR3 protein: CASSPGPPPDTQYF. The CDR3 DNA sequence: TGTGCCAGCAGCCCAGGTCCTCCCCCAGATACGCAGTATTTT.

This clonotype was counted a few times. This chain links TRBV5-1 with TRBJ2-3; 9 nucleotides line up with TRBD2. The CDR3 contains 15 residues. CDR1 and CDR2 from the germline V gene are SGHRS and YFSETQ. Trimming took 4 bases from V and 0 from J; bases not matched to a gene: 3. The DNA of the CDR3 is TGCGCCAGCAGCCAAGCGGGGGGCAGCACAGATACGCAGTATTTT. Amino acids: CASSQAGGSTDTQYF.

This chain uses TRBV4-2 with TRBJ1-3; 9 positions match TRBD1. J was trimmed by 3 bases and V by 1 base; bases with no gene match: 4. The CDR3 is made up of 16 amino acids. Germline V gives CDR1 LGHNA, CDR2 YNFKEQ. In nucleotides, the CDR3 is TGTGCCAGCAGCCAAGGACAGGGGGATAGTGGAAACACCATATATTTT. Translating gives CASSQGQGDSGNTIYF.

This clonotype was counted a few times. V gene TRBV19 combines with J gene TRBJ2-1; D is possibly TRBD2 (5 bases). Germline lookup yields CDR1 LNHDA and CDR2 SQIVND (reference sequence). CDR3 length: 13 amino acids. The ends were cut back, 5 bases at V and 9 bases at J, with 14 bases in the middle. This chain's CDR3 is CASSGWLAGEQFF. The CDR3 nucleotides are TGTGCCAGTAGTGGGTGGCTAGCTGGTGAGCAGTTCTTC. Using reference TRBV19 and TRBJ2-1 for the parts outside the CDR3, the full variable domain is DGGITQSPKYLFRKEGQNVTLSCEQNLNHDAMYWYRQDPGQGLRLIYYSQIVNDFQKGDIAEGYSVSREKKESFPLTVTSAQKNPTAFYLCASSGWLAGEQFFGPGTRLTVL.

Ten or more counts support this clonotype. This sequence joins TRBV7-2 and TRBJ2-5; D unclear. V gave up 4 bases and J gave up 6 bases, with 9 bases separating them. The germline V gene encodes CDR1 SGHTA and CDR2 FQGNSA. The CDR3 covers 12 residues. The chain's CDR3 is CASSYSRQTQYF. The CDR3 DNA sequence: TGTGCCAGCAGCTATTCTCGCCAGACCCAGTACTTC.

A few counts support this clonotype. The chain uses TRBV28 and TRBJ2-6; 9 nucleotides align to TRBD1. CDR1 and CDR2 from the germline V gene are MDHEN and SYDVKM. The CDR3 runs 17 residues. Unmatched junction bases numbered 8, after V lost 6 bases and J lost 2 bases. The chain's CDR3 is CASRTGTGLTGANVLTF. CDR3 bases: TGTGCCAGCAGAACTGGGACAGGGTTAACTGGGGCCAACGTCCTGACTTTC.

This clonotype has only a few counts. This rearrangement joins TRBV28 to TRBJ2-7, with 8 bases aligning to TRBD2. Germline V gene sequence: CDR1 MDHEN, CDR2 SYDVKM. The trim removed 5 bases at V and 7 bases at J, leaving 13 bases unmatched. The CDR3 covers 15 residues. Written as DNA, the CDR3 is TGTGCCAGCAGTCCGGGAGGGACCGCACCCCGGGAGCAGTACTTC. This encodes CASSPGGTAPREQYF.

V and J are TRBV20-1 and TRBJ1-1; D may be TRBD1 (5 bases). The ends were cut back, 2 bases at V and 12 bases at J, with 19 bases in the middle. Germline V lookup: CDR1 DFQATT, CDR2 SNEGSKA (reference sequence). CDR3 size: 13 residues. The CDR3 sequence: CSARPPDMGSSFF. DNA for the CDR3: TGCAGTGCTAGACCTCCGGACATGGGTTCTTCTTTCTTT.

This clonotype showed up just a few times. The rearrangement links TRBV12-3 or TRBV12-4 to TRBJ2-7; TRBD1 or TRBD2 may be the D gene (5 bases each). The V end lost 3 bases, the J end lost 5 bases, and 11 bases lay between the germline ends. The CDR3 is 13 amino acids. CDR3 amino acids: CASSFSGDHEQYF. The DNA of the CDR3 is TGTGCCAGCAGTTTTTCTGGGGACCACGAGCAGTACTTC.

This clonotype appeared a few times. This chain links TRBV12-3 or TRBV12-4 with TRBJ2-6; maybe TRBD1 (6 bases). Deletions cut 0 bases from V and 1 base from J, with 10 bases between. The CDR3 has 17 residues. The CDR3 DNA reads as TGTGCCAGCAGTTTAGCTGGGGGCGCGTCTGGGGCCAACGTCCTGACTTTC. Translating it yields CASSLAGGASGANVLTF.

This clonotype was seen many times. V is TRBV7-3 and J is TRBJ2-3, with TRBD2 matching over 13 bases. With 5 bases clipped from V and 8 bases from J, the junction kept 7 bases outside the gene matches. From germline, CDR1 is SGHTA and CDR2 FQGTGA. This CDR3 is built from 15 residues. As DNA, the CDR3 is TGTGCCAGCAGCCTACTAGCGGGAGGGCCAGGTACGCAGTATTTT. Its translation is CASSLLAGGPGTQYF.

On this clonotype: As the CDR3 is not closed by the conserved phenylalanine or tryptophan, this likely results from a read error. It is unclear where the CDR3 begins or ends on the DNA, so no DNA is shown, and the CDR3 is as TCRdb lists it. The rearrangement uses TRBV28 and TRBJ1-2; the table's D call, TRBD1, was not checked against the DNA. CDR1 is MDHEN and CDR2 is SYDVKM in the germline V gene. Termini included, the CDR3 measures 13 amino acids. The chain's CDR3 is CASSVGTGRRLSS.

This clonotype was detected ten times or more. The chain couples TRBV7-2 to TRBJ2-7; D is unresolved. V shed 4 bases and J shed 10 bases, with 11 bases lying between them. This CDR3 contains 11 residues. Germline CDR1 SGHTA, CDR2 FQGNSA. CDR3 sequence: CASSSETSQYF. Written as DNA, the CDR3 is TGTGCCAGCAGCTCCGAGACAAGCCAGTACTTC.

This clonotype was counted at least ten times. V gene TRBV7-2 combines with J gene TRBJ2-5; 13 nucleotides line up with TRBD2. CDR1 SGHTA and CDR2 FQGNSA come from the germline V gene. The CDR3 is 16 residues long. V dropped 5 bases and J dropped 5; count of bases not matched to a gene: 8. This CDR3 reads CASSVPGLAGSETQYF. CDR3 bases: TGTGCCAGCAGCGTACCGGGACTAGCGGGATCGGAGACCCAGTACTTC. Combining the CDR3 with reference TRBV7-2 and TRBJ2-5 gives the whole variable domain GAGVSQSPSNKVTEKGKDVELRCDPISGHTALYWYRQSLGQGLEFLIYFQGNSAPDKSGLPSDRFSAERTGGSVSTLTIQRTQQEDSAVYLCASSVPGLAGSETQYFGPGTRLLVL.

The genes are TRBV20-1 and TRBJ1-6; unclear D gene. The CDR3 spans 13 residues. Per the germline V gene, CDR1 is DFQATT and CDR2 is SNEGSKA (reference sequence). The V and J ends lost 2 bases and 8 bases respectively, with 10 bases between them. The CDR3 DNA follows: TGCAGTGCTAGACCCCCTGGGGATTCACCCCTCCACTTT. This encodes CSARPPGDSPLHF.

This clonotype was picked up a small number of times. V and J are TRBV2 and TRBJ1-4; D is uncertain. This CDR3 region has 14 residues. Looked up from germline, CDR1 is SNHLY and CDR2 is FYNNEI. Trimming removed 10 bases at V and 0 bases at J, with 12 bases between. In nucleotides, the CDR3 is TGTGCCATGCGCGGGGAGGCAACTAATGAAAAACTGTTTTTT. Protein: CAMRGEATNEKLFF. Combining the CDR3 with reference TRBV2 and TRBJ1-4 gives the whole variable domain EPEVTQTPSHQVTQMGQEVILRCVPISNHLYFYWYRQILGQKVEFLVSFYNNEISEKSEIFDDQFSVERPDGSNFTLKIRSTKLEDSAMYFCAMRGEATNEKLFFGSGTQLSVL.